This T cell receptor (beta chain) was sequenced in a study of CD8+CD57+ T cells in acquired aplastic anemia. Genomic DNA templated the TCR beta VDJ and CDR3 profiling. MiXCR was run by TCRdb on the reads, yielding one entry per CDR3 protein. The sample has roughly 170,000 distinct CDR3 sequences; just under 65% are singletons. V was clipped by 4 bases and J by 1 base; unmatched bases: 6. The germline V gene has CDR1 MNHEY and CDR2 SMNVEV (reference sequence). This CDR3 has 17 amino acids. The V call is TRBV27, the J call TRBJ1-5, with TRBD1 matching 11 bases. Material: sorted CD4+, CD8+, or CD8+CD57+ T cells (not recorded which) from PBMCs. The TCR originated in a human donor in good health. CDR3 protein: CASSSGQGAWSNQPQHF. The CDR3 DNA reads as TGTGCCAGCAGTTCCGGACAGGGGGCATGGAGCAATCAGCCCCAGCATTTT.